The subject of this entry is one TCR beta chain. This specimen belongs to a study of control samples from healthy donors and cancer patients. V shed 5 bases and J shed 0 bases, with 12 bases lying between them. This CDR3 contains 15 residues. Germline loops: CDR1 SNHLY, CDR2 FYNNEI. TCRdb's table, derived via immunoSEQ multiplex PCR, lists solely in-frame clones and lacks some. The sample gives approximately 74,000 clones, 94% of which show up once; 2.8% is in the top ten. The clonotype was recovered from a woman in her twenties or thirties in good health. The genes are TRBV2 and TRBJ2-3; maybe TRBD1 (5 bases). The sequenced material came from blood. The CDR3 DNA is TGTGCCAGCAGTTTGACAGATCCTAGCACAGATACGCAGTATTTT. This translates into CASSLTDPSTDTQYF.